Sequencing of this T cell receptor (beta chain) was carried out in a study of OX40 agonist ivuxolimab in advanced cancers. The wider study: Patients were treated with intravenous ivuxolimab, dosed at 0.01 to 10 mg/kg and infused every 2 weeks. Age averaged around 54 years (range about 23 to 85), and roughly 80% were male.

Germline CDR1 reads MNHEY; CDR2 reads SMNVEV (reference sequence). The CDR3 runs to 16 residues. V was clipped by 2 bases and J by 5 bases, with 15 bases between them. The protocol was immunoSEQ multiplex PCR, while the TCRdb copy is restricted to in-frame clones and leaves out a portion. The data show around 97,000 clones, roughly nine tenths seen once. The genes are TRBV27 and TRBJ1-4, with D maybe TRBD1 (6 bases). The sequenced sample was CD4+ or CD8+ T cells sorted from blood, obtained in a trial of the OX40 agonist ivuxolimab. The receptor comes from an adult with an advanced solid tumor such as melanoma, head and neck, liver or kidney cancer. CDR3 protein: CASSLRFGGLNEKLFF. The CDR3 nucleotides read TGTGCCAGCAGTTTAAGGTTCGGGGGGCTGAATGAAAAACTGTTTTTT.